A single sample gave rise to the 21 T cell receptor beta chains below, sequenced in a study of T cell responses to AZD1222 COVID-19 vaccine. Assay: immunoSEQ multiplex PCR; the TCRdb copy retains only in-frame clones and omits some. The table shows about 110,000 clones, with about 87% occurring only once. This sample comprised peripheral blood, obtained on day 0 of AZD1222 vaccination. Every receptor here comes from an adult in good health.

The chain has TRBV7-9 and TRBJ2-5, with 10 bases aligning to TRBD2. The CDR3 sequence is 18 residues long. Germline lookup yields CDR1 SEHNR and CDR2 FQNEAQ (reference sequence). V dropped 1 base and J dropped 4; count of bases not matched to a gene: 12. DNA for the CDR3: TGTGCCAGCAGCTTAGTCGGGGCAGCGGGAGGGCCCGCAGAGACCCAGTACTTC. Translated, it gives CASSLVGAAGGPAETQYF.

J is TRBJ1-2 and V is TRBV6-1; 7 bases are a match to TRBD1. The CDR3 contains 13 residues. The trim removed 3 bases at V and 4 bases at J, leaving 2 bases unmatched. Germline V lookup: CDR1 MNHNS, CDR2 SASEGT. CDR3 nucleotide sequence: TGTGCCAGCAGTGATGGGGACAGCTATGGCTACACCTTC. Translating gives CASSDGDSYGYTF.

The chain carries TRBV6-1 and TRBJ2-5; the match to TRBD1 covers 9 bases. V lost 1 base to trimming and J lost 4 bases; unmatched junction nucleotides: 4. Germline V gene sequence: CDR1 MNHNS, CDR2 SASEGT. CDR3 size: 15 residues. The CDR3 is CASSEGPTGGETQYF. Written as DNA, the CDR3 is TGTGCCAGCAGTGAAGGTCCGACAGGGGGAGAGACCCAGTACTTC.

This chain joins TRBV14 and TRBJ2-7, with TRBD1 matching over 9 bases. The CDR3 is made up of 15 amino acids. CDR1 is SGHDN and CDR2 is FVKESK in the germline V gene. J was trimmed by 2 bases and V by 4 bases; bases with no gene match: 6. The chain's CDR3 is CASSPGTGIPYEQYF. DNA for the CDR3: TGTGCCAGCAGCCCCGGGACAGGGATACCCTACGAGCAGTACTTC. The complete variable domain, with remaining parts taken from reference TRBV14 and TRBJ2-7, reads EAGVTQFPSHSVIEKGQTVTLRCDPISGHDNLYWYRRVMGKEIKFLLHFVKESKQDESGMPNNRFLAERTGGTYSTLKVQPAELEDSGVYFCASSPGTGIPYEQYFGPGTRLTVT.

The gene calls are TRBV19 and TRBJ1-5, with no clear D. The CDR3 has 13 residues. Germline V gene sequence: CDR1 LNHDA, CDR2 SQIVND (reference sequence). Trimming left V 5 bases short and J 7 bases short, with 12 bases between. CDR3 nucleotides: TGTGCCAGTAGTGTCGGGTCAGGACAGCCCCAGCATTTT. This gives the protein CASSVGSGQPQHF. The full variable domain, in which reference TRBV19 and TRBJ1-5 provide the parts outside the CDR3, is DGGITQSPKYLFRKEGQNVTLSCEQNLNHDAMYWYRQDPGQGLRLIYYSQIVNDFQKGDIAEGYSVSREKKESFPLTVTSAQKNPTAFYLCASSVGSGQPQHFGDGTRLSIL.

In this sample, this clone turned up once. V is TRBV7-2 and J is TRBJ1-6; D is ambiguous. Trimming cost V 6 bases and J 5 bases, with 11 bases left between them. The CDR3 is 14 residues long. The germline V gene encodes CDR1 SGHTA and CDR2 FQGNSA. The CDR3 DNA reads as TGTGCCAGCAGTCTACAGAAGAATAATTCACCCCTCCACTTT. The encoded protein is CASSLQKNNSPLHF.

The chain links TRBV7-9 to TRBJ2-7, with 11 nucleotides matching TRBD2. CDR1 is SEHNR, CDR2 FQNEAQ, per germline (reference sequence). There are 13 residues in the CDR3. After removal of 3 bases from V and 5 bases from J, the junction contained 0 bases not matched to a gene. The CDR3 protein is CASSLTSGNEQYF. In nucleotides, the CDR3 is TGTGCCAGCAGCTTGACTAGCGGGAACGAGCAGTACTTC.

This clone was seen only a few times. J is TRBJ2-7 and V is TRBV19; the D is unclear. The CDR3 runs 13 residues. Trimming stripped 5 bases from V and 4 bases from J, with 12 bases between. CDR1 LNHDA and CDR2 SQIVND come from the germline V gene (reference sequence). The CDR3, as DNA: TGTGCCAGTAGTGTGGCGAGTATTTACGAGCAGTACTTC. Amino acid sequence: CASSVASIYEQYF.

This clone appeared a single time. V is TRBV5-8 and J is TRBJ2-4; the D is unclear. The CDR3 covers 13 residues. CDR1 and CDR2 (germline): SGHTS, YDEGEE. V was clipped by 4 bases and J by 8 bases, with 13 bases between them. In DNA form, the CDR3 reads TGTGCCAGCAGCCCTCCCGGGCCCCACATTCAGTACTTC. Its protein product is CASSPPGPHIQYF.

V usage is TRBV7-8 and J usage is TRBJ1-2, with D unclear. Germline CDR1 and CDR2: SGHVS and FQNEAQ. The CDR3 contains 13 residues. The V end was cut by 4 bases, the J end by 4 bases, with 10 bases between. As DNA, the CDR3 is TGTGCCAGCAGCTGGACTGATTTCTATGGCTACACCTTC. As protein: CASSWTDFYGYTF.

V gene TRBV4-1 combines with J gene TRBJ1-2; D perhaps matches TRBD1 (6 bases). V lost 3 bases and J lost 3, with 14 bases in between. The CDR3 runs to 15 residues. From germline, CDR1 is MGHRA and CDR2 YSYEKL. The CDR3 sequence: CASSHQHRADYGYTF. CDR3 DNA sequence: TGCGCCAGCAGCCACCAACACAGGGCGGACTATGGCTACACCTTC.

The chain is built from TRBV5-1 and TRBJ1-5, with TRBD1 as a possible D gene (6 bases). Trimming took off 4 bases at V and 2 bases at J, with 10 bases between the two ends. The CDR3 is 14 residues long. The germline V gene encodes CDR1 SGHRS and CDR2 YFSETQ. The CDR3, as DNA: TGCGCCAGCAGCCCGGACAGTCGCAATCAGCCCCAGCATTTT. Its protein product is CASSPDSRNQPQHF. Supplemented by reference TRBV5-1 and TRBJ1-5, the full variable domain reads KAGVTQTPRYLIKTRGQQVTLSCSPISGHRSVSWYQQTPGQGLQFLFEYFSETQRNKGNFPGRFSGRQFSNSRSEMNVSTLELGDSALYLCASSPDSRNQPQHFGDGTRLSIL.

In nucleotides, the CDR3 is TGTGCCACCAGTGATCCGACGGGGGATCAGCCCCAGCATTTT. Residues: CATSDPTGDQPQHF. The chain has TRBV24-1 and TRBJ1-5, with D possibly being TRBD1 (5 bases). The germline CDR1 and CDR2 sequences are KGHDR and SFDVKD. CDR3 length: 14 residues. The ends were cut back, 3 bases at V and 5 bases at J, with 10 bases in the middle.

The rearrangement uses TRBV29-1 and TRBJ2-1; no clear D. The germline V gene encodes CDR1 SQVTM and CDR2 ANQGSEA. The CDR3 runs 15 residues. V was shortened by 4 bases and J by 0 bases, with 13 bases between the two germline ends. Here the CDR3 reads CSVAQGISSYNEQFF. The CDR3 DNA sequence: TGCAGCGTTGCTCAAGGGATAAGCTCCTACAATGAGCAGTTCTTC.

The genes are TRBV30 and TRBJ1-4; possible D gene TRBD1, 6 bases. Trimming shortened V by 3 bases and J by 7 bases, and 15 bases separated the two germline ends. The CDR3 length is 14 residues. CDR1 is GTSNPN, CDR2 SVGIG, per germline (reference sequence). DNA of the CDR3: TGTGCCTGGAGCCCCGGGGGCGAAAGTGAAAAACTGTTTTTT. Protein: CAWSPGGESEKLFF.

This CDR3 reads CASSLVAGASSTDTQYF. CDR3 bases: TGTGCCAGCAGCTTAGTAGCGGGGGCATCTAGCACAGATACGCAGTATTTT. The chain links TRBV11-2 to TRBJ2-3; 9 nucleotides line up with TRBD2. The CDR3 totals 17 residues. With V trimmed by 1 base and J by 0 bases, 5 bases remained unmatched. Germline V gives CDR1 SGHAT, CDR2 FQNNGV.

The CDR3 coding sequence is TGTGCCAGTAGTTTAATGCGAATATCACCCCTCCACTTT. Translation gives CASSLMRISPLHF. This rearrangement joins TRBV19 to TRBJ1-6; D is ambiguous. This CDR3 has 13 residues. V was cut by 5 bases and J by 10 bases, with 12 bases left in between. Germline assignment: CDR1 LNHDA and CDR2 SQIVND (reference sequence).

The rearrangement links TRBV7-8 to TRBJ2-1; D perhaps matches TRBD2 (7 bases). The germline V gene encodes CDR1 SGHVS and CDR2 FQNEAQ. The CDR3 is 16 amino acids. Between the trimmed V and J ends, which lost 5 bases and 10 bases, there was a span of 24 bases. CDR3 bases: TGTGCCAGCAGCCCCCCCCTTAGGGGGGGGCTCAGAGAGCAGTTCTTC. Protein product: CASSPPLRGGLREQFF.

The chain uses TRBV5-1 and TRBJ2-1; D is possibly TRBD2 (5 bases). This CDR3 contains 15 residues. V was cut by 0 bases and J by 7 bases, with 14 bases left in between. Germline CDR1 is SGHRS and CDR2 is YFSETQ. The CDR3 coding sequence is TGCGCCAGCAGCTTGGGTGACTACTGGTCAAATGAGCAGTTCTTC. This sequence encodes CASSLGDYWSNEQFF. Looking up the rest from reference TRBV5-1 and TRBJ2-1 gives the full variable domain: KAGVTQTPRYLIKTRGQQVTLSCSPISGHRSVSWYQQTPGQGLQFLFEYFSETQRNKGNFPGRFSGRQFSNSRSEMNVSTLELGDSALYLCASSLGDYWSNEQFFGPGTRLTVL.

This rearrangement joins TRBV7-2 to TRBJ1-2, with TRBD1 matching 9 bases. CDR1 and CDR2 from the germline V gene are SGHTA and FQGNSA. This CDR3 spans 13 amino acids. The trim removed 4 bases at V and 3 bases at J, leaving 0 bases unmatched. CDR3 nucleotides: TGTGCCAGCAGCTGGGACAGGGACTATGGCTACACCTTC. Residues: CASSWDRDYGYTF.

V is TRBV6-5 and J is TRBJ1-6; D ambiguous. Germline V CDR1 and CDR2: MNHEY, SVGAGI. Trimming stripped 0 bases from V and 1 base from J, with 7 bases between. CDR3 length: 16 amino acids. The CDR3 nucleotides are TGTGCCAGCAGTTACTCGCGGGTGTCCTATAATTCACCCCTCCACTTT. Amino acids: CASSYSRVSYNSPLHF.